The rows below give T cell receptor beta chains drawn from one sample of a study of identical twins. Each CDR3 protein gets one entry after TCRdb re-called the 5' RACE reads with MiXCR. The sample lists about 570,000 distinct CDR3 sequences, approximately 10% occurring once. Separately, the same data were catalogued under a study of yellow fever vaccine responses in identical twins.

What was sequenced was PBMCs. The source is a woman aged 18 to 35 in good health. Each CDR3 is given with its conserved first and last residue. The D gene is left open where the match is weak. Not every row has a clone size; where given, it reads once, few, many or a size class.

TRBJ2-2	TRBV7-2	TRBD2	few	CASSPGGPVGTGELFF	TGTGCCAGCAGCCCGGGGGGGCCGGTGGGCACCGGGGAGCTGTTTTTT
TRBJ2-3	TRBV12-3/TRBV12-4	-	-	CASTPSSGRTDTQYF	TGTGCCAGCACCCCGAGTAGCGGCCGCACAGATACGCAGTATTTT
TRBJ2-1	TRBV12-3/TRBV12-4	TRBD2	many	CASSLSSGSSDEQFF	TGTGCCAGCAGTTTATCCAGCGGGAGCTCGGATGAGCAGTTCTTC
TRBJ2-7	TRBV6-2/TRBV6-3	-	many	CASSTPDGNYEQYF	TGTGCCAGCAGTACCCCTGACGGCAACTACGAGCAGTACTTC
TRBJ1-1	TRBV12-3/TRBV12-4	-	many	CASTKVVNTEAFF	TGTGCCAGCACAAAAGTCGTGAACACTGAAGCTTTCTTT
TRBJ1-1	TRBV7-9	-	-	CASSLANEGRAAFF	TGTGCCAGCAGCTTAGCGAATGAGGGCCGGGCAGCTTTCTTT
TRBJ1-2	TRBV27	-	few	CASSLVGTPGKYGYTF	TGTGCCAGCAGCTTGGTAGGGACGCCCGGCAAGTATGGCTACACCTTC
TRBJ2-3	TRBV28	TRBD2	many	CASSPLGYGRADTQYF	TGTGCCAGCAGTCCCCTGGGTTACGGGAGGGCTGATACGCAGTATTTT
TRBJ2-1	TRBV29-1	-	few	CSVEGHSIEQFF	TGCAGCGTTGAGGGCCACTCAATCGAGCAGTTCTTC
TRBJ2-4	TRBV18	TRBD1	few	CASSPSGQGPAKNIQYF	TGTGCCAGCTCACCATCGGGACAGGGGCCAGCCAAAAACATTCAGTACTTC
TRBJ2-4	TRBV7-2	-	few	CASSRASNIQYF	TGTGCCAGCAGCCGGGCCTCTAACATTCAGTACTTC
TRBJ2-5	TRBV29-1	-	few	CSVEGNRETQETQYF	TGCAGCGTTGAAGGCAACAGGGAGACACAAGAGACCCAGTACTTC
TRBJ2-2	TRBV6-1	TRBD1	many	CASRGQDLSPTGELFF	TGTGCCAGCAGGGGACAGGACCTCTCCCCGACCGGGGAGCTGTTTTTT
TRBJ2-7	TRBV5-8	TRBD1	many	CASSSTGASSYEQYF	TGTGCCAGCAGCTCGACAGGGGCCAGCTCCTACGAGCAGTACTTC
TRBJ2-4	TRBV27	-	few	CASSPKSGVALAKNIQYF	TGTGCCAGCAGCCCGAAGTCTGGGGTGGCGCTAGCCAAAAACATTCAGTACTTC
TRBJ2-7	TRBV27	-	few	CASSFVPVGYEQYF	TGTGCCAGCAGTTTTGTTCCGGTTGGATACGAGCAGTACTTC
TRBJ2-4	TRBV28	-	-	CASSLLSGVPDIQYF	TGTGCCAGCAGTTTATTGTCGGGGGTGCCGGACATTCAGTACTTC
TRBJ2-3	TRBV5-1	-	many	CASSLAQILGTDTQYF	TGCGCCAGCAGCTTGGCGCAGATTCTTGGCACAGATACGCAGTATTTT
TRBJ1-2	TRBV12-3/TRBV12-4	-	-	CASSSGQANYGYTF	TGTGCCAGCAGTTCGGGGCAGGCCAACTATGGCTACACCTTC
TRBJ2-2	TRBV5-1	-	many	CASSLATTGELFF	TGCGCCAGCAGCTTGGCAACAACCGGGGAGCTGTTTTTT
TRBJ2-1	TRBV3-1	TRBD2	-	CASSQLAGGQDNEQFF	TGTGCCAGCAGCCAACTAGCGGGGGGGCAGGACAATGAGCAGTTCTTC
TRBJ2-3	TRBV12-3/TRBV12-4	TRBD2	few	CASSFRTSGNGATDTQYF	TGTGCCAGCAGTTTTAGGACTAGCGGGAACGGAGCGACAGATACGCAGTATTTT
TRBJ2-5	TRBV20-1	-	-	CSAVYRVLLSGETQYF	TGCAGTGCTGTATACCGGGTCCTCTTAAGTGGAGAGACCCAGTACTTC
TRBJ1-6	TRBV7-9	TRBD1	-	CASSLGGDSRGDSPLHF	TGTGCCAGCAGCTTAGGGGGGGACAGCAGAGGGGATTCACCCCTCCACTTT
TRBJ1-5	TRBV18	-	-	CASSPGGGNQPQHF	TGTGCCAGCTCACCAGGGGGCGGGAATCAGCCCCAGCATTTT